The present entry profiles one TCR beta chain with its context. The antigen remains undetermined. The sample originates from a study of T cell responses to AZD1222 COVID-19 vaccine. General study results and limits: White British donors predominated, females outnumbered males, and clonal diversity was possibly underestimated.

Germline loops: CDR1 SGHAT, CDR2 FQNNGV. V lost 1 base, J lost 3 bases, and 12 bases lay in between. This CDR3 has 15 amino acids. Assay: immunoSEQ multiplex PCR; the TCRdb copy retains only in-frame clones and omits some. The sample has some 79,000 clones; around three quarters are singletons. Analyses pooled second doses at about 4 or about 12 weeks. J is TRBJ1-1 and V is TRBV11-2; D remains unclear. The origin of this receptor is an adult who received the AZD1222 COVID-19 vaccine. The sequenced sample was peripheral blood, obtained 28 days after the second AZD1222 dose. The CDR3 spells CASSLVIRGDTEAFF. In DNA, the CDR3 is TGTGCCAGCAGCTTAGTTATACGGGGAGACACTGAAGCTTTCTTT.